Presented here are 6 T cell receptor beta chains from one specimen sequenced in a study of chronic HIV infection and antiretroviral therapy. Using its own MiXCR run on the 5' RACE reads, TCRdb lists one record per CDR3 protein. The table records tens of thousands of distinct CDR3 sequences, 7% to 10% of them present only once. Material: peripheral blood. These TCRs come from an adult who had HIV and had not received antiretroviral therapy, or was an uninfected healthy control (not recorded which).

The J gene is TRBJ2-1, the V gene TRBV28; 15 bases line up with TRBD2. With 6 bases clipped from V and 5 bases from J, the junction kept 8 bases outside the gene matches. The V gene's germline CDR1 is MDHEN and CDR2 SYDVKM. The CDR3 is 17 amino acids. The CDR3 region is CASSTGTSGRLDNEQFF. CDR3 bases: TGTGCCAGCAGCACCGGGACTAGCGGGAGGCTTGACAATGAGCAGTTCTTC.

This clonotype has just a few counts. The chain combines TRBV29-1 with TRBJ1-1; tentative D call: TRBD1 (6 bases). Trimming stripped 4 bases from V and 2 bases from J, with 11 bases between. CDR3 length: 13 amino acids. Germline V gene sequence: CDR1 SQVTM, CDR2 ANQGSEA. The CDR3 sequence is CSVGGGPNTEAFF. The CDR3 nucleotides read TGCAGCGTTGGTGGGGGCCCCAACACTGAAGCTTTCTTT.

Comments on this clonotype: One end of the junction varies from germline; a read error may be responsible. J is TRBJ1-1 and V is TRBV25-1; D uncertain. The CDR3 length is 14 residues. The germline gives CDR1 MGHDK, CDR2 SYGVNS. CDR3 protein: CASSDGSMNTETFF. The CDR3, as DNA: TGTGCCAGCAGTGACGGGAGCATGAACACTGAAACTTTCTTT.

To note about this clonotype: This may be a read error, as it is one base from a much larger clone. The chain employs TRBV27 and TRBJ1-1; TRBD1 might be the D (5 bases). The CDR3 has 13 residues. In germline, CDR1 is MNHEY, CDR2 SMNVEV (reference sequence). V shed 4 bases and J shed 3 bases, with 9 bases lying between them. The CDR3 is CASSWGVDTEAFF. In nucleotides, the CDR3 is TGTGCCAGCAGTTGGGGGGTGGACACTGAAGCTTTCTTT.

CDR3 DNA: TGTGCCAGCAGTTCGCCCCCGGGACAGGGCACAGATACGCAGTATTTT. This gives the protein CASSSPPGQGTDTQYF. This chain uses TRBV28 with TRBJ2-3, with TRBD1 matching over 8 bases. The CDR3 runs 16 residues. With 4 bases clipped from V and 1 base from J, the junction kept 7 bases outside the gene matches. Germline CDR1 reads MDHEN; CDR2 reads SYDVKM. The full variable domain, rest sourced from reference TRBV28 and TRBJ2-3, is DVKVTQSSRYLVKRTGEKVFLECVQDMDHENMFWYRQDPGLGLRLIYFSYDVKMKEKGDIPEGYSVSREKKERFSLILESASTNQTSMYLCASSSPPGQGTDTQYFGPGTRLTVL.

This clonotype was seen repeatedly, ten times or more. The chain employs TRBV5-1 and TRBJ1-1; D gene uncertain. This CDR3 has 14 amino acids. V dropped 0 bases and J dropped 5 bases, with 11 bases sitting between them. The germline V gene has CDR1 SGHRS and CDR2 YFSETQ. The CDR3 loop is CASSLDGVGTEAFF. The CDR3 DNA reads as TGCGCCAGCAGCTTGGATGGGGTGGGGACTGAAGCTTTCTTT.